These 6 T cell receptor beta chains came from one sample sequenced in a study of OX40 agonist ivuxolimab in advanced cancers. Profiled with immunoSEQ multiplex PCR; TCRdb holds only in-frame clones, not every one. The table has tens of thousands of clones, approximately 89% seen once. The starting material was CD4+ or CD8+ T cells sorted from blood, obtained in a trial of the OX40 agonist ivuxolimab. All receptors derive from an adult with an advanced solid tumor such as melanoma, head and neck, liver or kidney cancer.

The rearrangement joins TRBV9 to TRBJ2-3; D is uncertain. Germline V gene data show CDR1 as SGDLS and CDR2 as YYNGEE. V lost 0 bases and J 0 bases, leaving 8 bases between the germline ends. There are 15 residues in the CDR3. The CDR3 protein is CASSVGAYSTDTQYF. Written as DNA, the CDR3 is TGTGCCAGCAGCGTAGGCGCCTATAGCACAGATACGCAGTATTTT. The variable domain in full, with the rest retrieved from reference TRBV9 and TRBJ2-3, is DSGVTQTPKHLITATGQRVTLRCSPRSGDLSVYWYQQSLDQGLQFLIQYYNGEERAKGNILERFSAQQFPDLHSELNLSSLELGDSALYFCASSVGAYSTDTQYFGPGTRLTVL.

The chain couples TRBV6-5 to TRBJ1-1, with 9 bases aligning to TRBD1. V trimming: 2 bases; J trimming: 4 bases; junction bases outside the gene matches: 5. CDR3 length: 15 residues. Germline loops: CDR1 MNHEY, CDR2 SVGAGI. The CDR3: CASSYPGQGGTEAFF. As DNA, the CDR3 is TGTGCCAGCAGTTACCCGGGACAGGGAGGCACTGAAGCTTTCTTT.

The chain carries TRBV19 and TRBJ1-1; 11 positions agree with TRBD1. V lost 6 bases and J lost 7; bases outside the gene matches: 7. This CDR3 has 14 amino acids. Germline V gives CDR1 LNHDA, CDR2 SQIVND (reference sequence). The CDR3 region is CASSVGQGGIEAFF. The CDR3 nucleotides read TGTGCCAGTAGCGTGGGACAGGGGGGAATTGAAGCTTTCTTT.

V is TRBV6-5 and J is TRBJ2-1; D is undetermined. Germline V lookup: CDR1 MNHEY, CDR2 SVGAGI. V lost 5 bases, J lost 0 bases, and 11 bases lay in between. The CDR3 has 15 amino acids. The CDR3 DNA sequence: TGTGCCAGCAGTCTAGGCCCGAACTCCTACAATGAGCAGTTCTTC. This encodes CASSLGPNSYNEQFF.

As concerns this clone: Germline and junction disagree at one end, which may indicate a read error. The chain uses TRBV9 and TRBJ1-1; D unresolved. The CDR3 runs to 15 residues. Germline-derived CDR1 and CDR2 are SGDLS and YYNGEE. CDR3 DNA sequence: TGTGCCGGCAGCGTAGATCCAGGCCGGGACACTGAAGCTTTCTTT. Protein product: CAGSVDPGRDTEAFF.

V usage is TRBV12-5 and J usage is TRBJ1-1, with 10 bases fitting TRBD1. The V gene end was trimmed by 5 bases and the J gene end by 3 bases; junction bases not matched to a gene: 3. Germline-derived CDR1 and CDR2 are LGHNT and FRNRAP. The length of the CDR3 is 14 residues. The CDR3 DNA reads as TGTGCTAGTGGTCCCGGGACAGGGGACACTGAAGCTTTCTTT. Protein product: CASGPGTGDTEAFF.